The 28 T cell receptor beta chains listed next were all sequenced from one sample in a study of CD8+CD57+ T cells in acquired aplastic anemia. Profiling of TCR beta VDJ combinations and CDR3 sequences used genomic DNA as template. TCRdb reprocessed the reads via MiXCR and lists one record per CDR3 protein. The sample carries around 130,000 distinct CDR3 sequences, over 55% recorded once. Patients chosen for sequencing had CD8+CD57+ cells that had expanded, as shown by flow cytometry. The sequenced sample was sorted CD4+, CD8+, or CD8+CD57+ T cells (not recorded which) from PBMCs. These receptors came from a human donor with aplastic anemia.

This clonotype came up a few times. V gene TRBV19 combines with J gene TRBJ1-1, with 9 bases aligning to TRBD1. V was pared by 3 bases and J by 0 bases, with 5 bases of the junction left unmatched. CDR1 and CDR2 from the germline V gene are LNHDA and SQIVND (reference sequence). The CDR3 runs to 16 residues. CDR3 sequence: CASSIHGTGLNTEAFF. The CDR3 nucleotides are TGTGCCAGTAGTATTCATGGGACAGGGCTGAACACTGAAGCTTTCTTT.

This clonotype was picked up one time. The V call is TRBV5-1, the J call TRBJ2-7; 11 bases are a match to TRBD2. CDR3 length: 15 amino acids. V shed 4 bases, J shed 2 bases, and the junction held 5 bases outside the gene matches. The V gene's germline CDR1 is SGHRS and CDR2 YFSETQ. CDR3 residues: CASSVGLAAAYEQYF. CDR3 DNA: TGCGCCAGCAGCGTGGGACTAGCGGCCGCCTACGAGCAGTACTTC.

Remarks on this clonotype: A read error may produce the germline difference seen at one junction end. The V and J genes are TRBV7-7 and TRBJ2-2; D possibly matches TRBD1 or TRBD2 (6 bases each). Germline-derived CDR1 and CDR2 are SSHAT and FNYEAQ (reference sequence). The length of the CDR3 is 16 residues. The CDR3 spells CASSLTLGGATGELFF. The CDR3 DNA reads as TGTGCTAGCAGCTTGACTCTCGGGGGCGCCACCGGGGAGCTGTTTTTT.

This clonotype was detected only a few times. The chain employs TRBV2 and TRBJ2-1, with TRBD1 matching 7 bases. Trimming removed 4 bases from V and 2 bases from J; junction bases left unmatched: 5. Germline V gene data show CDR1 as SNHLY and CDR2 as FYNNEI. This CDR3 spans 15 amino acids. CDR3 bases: TGTGCCAGCAGTGGCGGTCAGGGGGCCTACAATGAGCAGTTCTTC. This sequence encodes CASSGGQGAYNEQFF.

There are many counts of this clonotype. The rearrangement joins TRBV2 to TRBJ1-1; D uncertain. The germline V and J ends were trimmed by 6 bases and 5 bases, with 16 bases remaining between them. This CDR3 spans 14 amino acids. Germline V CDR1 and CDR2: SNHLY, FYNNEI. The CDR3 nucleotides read TGTGCCAGCAGCGAGGCCCAGGCCCGAACTGAAGCTTTCTTT. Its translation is CASSEAQARTEAFF.

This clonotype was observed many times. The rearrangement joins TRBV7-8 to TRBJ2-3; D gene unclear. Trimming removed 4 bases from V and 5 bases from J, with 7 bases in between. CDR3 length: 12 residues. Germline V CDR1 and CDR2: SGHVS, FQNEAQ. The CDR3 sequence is CASSWTGDTQYF. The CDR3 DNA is TGTGCCAGCAGCTGGACGGGAGATACGCAGTATTTT.

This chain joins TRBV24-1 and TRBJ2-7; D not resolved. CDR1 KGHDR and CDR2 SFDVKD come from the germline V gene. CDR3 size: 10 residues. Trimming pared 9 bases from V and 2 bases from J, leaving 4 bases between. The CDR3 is CATSTYEQYF. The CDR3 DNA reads TGTGCCACCTCTACCTACGAGCAGTACTTC.

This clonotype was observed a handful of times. CDR3 residues: CASSLVEFEKLFF. The CDR3 DNA follows: TGTGCCAGCAGCTTAGTAGAGTTTGAAAAACTGTTTTTT. The chain links TRBV7-8 to TRBJ1-4, with D unresolved. Trimming shortened V by 1 base and J by 7 bases, and 7 bases separated the two germline ends. The CDR3 has 13 amino acids. Germline CDR1 and CDR2: SGHVS and FQNEAQ. Looking up the rest from reference TRBV7-8 and TRBJ1-4 gives the full variable domain: GAGVSQSPRYKVAKRGQDVALRCDPISGHVSLFWYQQALGQGPEFLTYFQNEAQLDKSGLPSDRFFAERPEGSVSTLKIQRTQQEDSAVYLCASSLVEFEKLFFGSGTQLSVL.

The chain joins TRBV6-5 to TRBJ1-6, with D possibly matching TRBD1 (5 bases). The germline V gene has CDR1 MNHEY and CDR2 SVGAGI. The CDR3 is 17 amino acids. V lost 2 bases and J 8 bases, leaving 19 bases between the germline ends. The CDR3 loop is CASSYGPSGGEDSPLHF. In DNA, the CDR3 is TGTGCCAGCAGTTACGGGCCCTCGGGGGGGGAGGATTCACCCCTCCACTTT.

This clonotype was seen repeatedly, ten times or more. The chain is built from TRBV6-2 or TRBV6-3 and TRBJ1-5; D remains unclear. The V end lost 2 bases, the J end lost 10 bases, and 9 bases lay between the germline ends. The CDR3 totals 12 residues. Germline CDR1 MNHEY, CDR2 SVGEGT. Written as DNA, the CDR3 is TGTGCCAGCAGTTACGACCCCCGACCCCAGCATTTT. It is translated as CASSYDPRPQHF.

CDR3 protein: CASSFWLAGEETQYF. The CDR3 nucleotides read TGTGCCAGCAGCTTTTGGCTAGCGGGGGAAGAGACCCAGTACTTC. The chain combines TRBV9 with TRBJ2-5; 10 nucleotides align to TRBD2. Germline assignment: CDR1 SGDLS and CDR2 YYNGEE. This CDR3 is 15 amino acids long. V trimming: 4 bases; J trimming: 3 bases; junction bases outside the gene matches: 6.

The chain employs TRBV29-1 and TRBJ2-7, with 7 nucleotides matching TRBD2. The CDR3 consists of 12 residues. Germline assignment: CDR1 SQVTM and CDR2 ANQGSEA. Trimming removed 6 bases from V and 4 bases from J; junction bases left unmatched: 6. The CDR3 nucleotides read TGCAGCGTCGGGGAGGGGTCATACGAGCAGTACTTC. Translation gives CSVGEGSYEQYF.

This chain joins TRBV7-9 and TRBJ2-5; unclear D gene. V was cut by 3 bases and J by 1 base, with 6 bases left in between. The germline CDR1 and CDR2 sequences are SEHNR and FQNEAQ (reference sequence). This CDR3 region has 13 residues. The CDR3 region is CASSFNGQETQYF. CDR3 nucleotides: TGTGCCAGCAGCTTTAACGGCCAAGAGACCCAGTACTTC. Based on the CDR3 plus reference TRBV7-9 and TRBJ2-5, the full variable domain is DTGVSQNPRHKITKRGQNVTFRCDPISEHNRLYWYRQTLGQGPEFLTYFQNEAQLEKSRLLSDRFSAERPKGSFSTLEIQRTEQGDSAMYLCASSFNGQETQYFGPGTRLLVL.

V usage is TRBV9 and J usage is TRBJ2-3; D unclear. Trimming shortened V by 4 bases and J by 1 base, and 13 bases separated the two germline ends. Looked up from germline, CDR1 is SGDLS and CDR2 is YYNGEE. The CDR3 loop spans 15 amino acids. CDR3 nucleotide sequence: TGTGCCAGCAGCAAAGACGGGTGGGGCACAGATACGCAGTATTTT. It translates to CASSKDGWGTDTQYF.

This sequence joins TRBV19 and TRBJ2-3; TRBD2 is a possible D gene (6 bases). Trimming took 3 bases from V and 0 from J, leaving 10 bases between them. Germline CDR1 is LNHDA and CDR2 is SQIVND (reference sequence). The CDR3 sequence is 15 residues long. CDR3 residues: CASSIRLASTDTQYF. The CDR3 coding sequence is TGTGCCAGTAGTATCCGGCTAGCGAGCACAGATACGCAGTATTTT. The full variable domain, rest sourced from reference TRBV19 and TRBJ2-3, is DGGITQSPKYLFRKEGQNVTLSCEQNLNHDAMYWYRQDPGQGLRLIYYSQIVNDFQKGDIAEGYSVSREKKESFPLTVTSAQKNPTAFYLCASSIRLASTDTQYFGPGTRLTVL.

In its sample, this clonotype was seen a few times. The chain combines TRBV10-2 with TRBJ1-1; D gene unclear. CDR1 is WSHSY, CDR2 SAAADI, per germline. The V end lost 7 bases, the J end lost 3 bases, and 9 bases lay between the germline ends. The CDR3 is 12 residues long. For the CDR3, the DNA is TGCGCCAGCAATTCAGGATACACTGAAGCTTTCTTT. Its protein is CASNSGYTEAFF.

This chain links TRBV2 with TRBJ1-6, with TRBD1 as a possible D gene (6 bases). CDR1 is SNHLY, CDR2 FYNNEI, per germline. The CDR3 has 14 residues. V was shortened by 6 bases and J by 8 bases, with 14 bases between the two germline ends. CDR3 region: CASRAGGVDSPLHF. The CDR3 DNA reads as TGTGCCAGCAGGGCGGGGGGCGTGGATTCACCCCTCCACTTT.

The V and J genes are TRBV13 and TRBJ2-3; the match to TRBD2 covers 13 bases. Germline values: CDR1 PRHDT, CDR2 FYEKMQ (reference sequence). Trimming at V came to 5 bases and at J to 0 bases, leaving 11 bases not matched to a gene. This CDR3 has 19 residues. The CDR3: CASSPQLAGGQPSTDTQYF. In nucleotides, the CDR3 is TGTGCCAGCAGCCCCCAACTAGCGGGGGGGCAACCTAGCACAGATACGCAGTATTTT.

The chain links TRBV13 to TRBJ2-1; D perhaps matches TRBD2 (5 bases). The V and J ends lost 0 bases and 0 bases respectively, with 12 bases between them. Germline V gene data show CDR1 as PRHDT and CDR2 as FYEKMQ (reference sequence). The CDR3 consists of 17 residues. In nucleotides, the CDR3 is TGTGCCAGCAGCTTAGGCCTGACGGGGAGCTCCTACAATGAGCAGTTCTTC. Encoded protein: CASSLGLTGSSYNEQFF.

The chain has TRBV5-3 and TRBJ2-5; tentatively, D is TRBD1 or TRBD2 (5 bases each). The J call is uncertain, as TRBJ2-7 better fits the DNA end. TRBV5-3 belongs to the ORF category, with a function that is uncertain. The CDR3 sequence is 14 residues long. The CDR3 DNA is TGTGCCAGCAGCGTTGGGACGCTTCGGAACGAGCAGTACTTC. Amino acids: CASSVGTLRNEQYF.

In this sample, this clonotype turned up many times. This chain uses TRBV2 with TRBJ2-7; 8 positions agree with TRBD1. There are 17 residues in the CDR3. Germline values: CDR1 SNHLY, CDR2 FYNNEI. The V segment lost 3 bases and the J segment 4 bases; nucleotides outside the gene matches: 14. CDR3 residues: CASSEPGQESSQYEQYF. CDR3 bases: TGTGCCAGCAGTGAGCCGGGACAGGAATCATCTCAATACGAGCAGTACTTC.

The CDR3 here is CAISEWSLVGQPQHF. The CDR3 DNA reads TGTGCCATCAGTGAATGGTCCCTGGTAGGTCAGCCCCAGCATTTT. The V and J genes are TRBV10-3 and TRBJ1-5; D is unclear. CDR3 length: 15 amino acids. V was clipped by 3 bases and J by 6 bases, with 15 bases between them. Germline assignment: CDR1 ENHRY and CDR2 SYGVKD.

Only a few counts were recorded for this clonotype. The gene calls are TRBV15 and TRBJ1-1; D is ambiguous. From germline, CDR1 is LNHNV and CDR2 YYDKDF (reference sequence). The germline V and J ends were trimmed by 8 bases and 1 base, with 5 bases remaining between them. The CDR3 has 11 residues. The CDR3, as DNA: TGTGCCACCCGCGGGAACACTGAAGCTTTCTTT. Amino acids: CATRGNTEAFF.

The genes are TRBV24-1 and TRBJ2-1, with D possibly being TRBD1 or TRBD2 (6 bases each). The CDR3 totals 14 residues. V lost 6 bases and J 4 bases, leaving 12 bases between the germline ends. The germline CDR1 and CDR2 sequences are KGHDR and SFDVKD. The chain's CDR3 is CATSQGGGYNEQFF. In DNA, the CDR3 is TGTGCCACCAGTCAAGGAGGGGGTTACAATGAGCAGTTCTTC.

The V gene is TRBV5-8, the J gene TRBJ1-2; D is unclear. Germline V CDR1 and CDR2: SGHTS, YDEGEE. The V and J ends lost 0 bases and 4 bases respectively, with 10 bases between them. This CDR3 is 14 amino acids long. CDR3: CASSLVGSGYGYTF. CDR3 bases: TGTGCCAGCAGCTTGGTAGGGAGCGGCTATGGCTACACCTTC.

CDR3 DNA sequence: TGTGCCAGCAGTGAAATGGTAGGGCAGTTCTTC. It yields the protein CASSEMVGQFF. The V gene is TRBV2, the J gene TRBJ2-1; D is ambiguous. The germline gives CDR1 SNHLY, CDR2 FYNNEI. V dropped 2 bases and J dropped 12 bases, with 8 bases sitting between them. The CDR3 runs 11 residues.

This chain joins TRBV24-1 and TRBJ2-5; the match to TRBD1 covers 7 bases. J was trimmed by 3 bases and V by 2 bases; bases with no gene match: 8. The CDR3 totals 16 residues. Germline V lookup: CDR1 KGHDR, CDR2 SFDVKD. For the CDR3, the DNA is TGTGCCACCAGTGATTCCCCAGGGACAGCAGAAGAGACCCAGTACTTC. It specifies CATSDSPGTAEETQYF.

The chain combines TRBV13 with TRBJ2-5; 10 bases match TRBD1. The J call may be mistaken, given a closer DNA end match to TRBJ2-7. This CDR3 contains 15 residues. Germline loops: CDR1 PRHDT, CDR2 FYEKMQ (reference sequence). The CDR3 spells CASSLRTTGGNEQYF. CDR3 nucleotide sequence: TGTGCCAGCAGCTTACGAACGACAGGGGGCAACGAGCAGTACTTC.